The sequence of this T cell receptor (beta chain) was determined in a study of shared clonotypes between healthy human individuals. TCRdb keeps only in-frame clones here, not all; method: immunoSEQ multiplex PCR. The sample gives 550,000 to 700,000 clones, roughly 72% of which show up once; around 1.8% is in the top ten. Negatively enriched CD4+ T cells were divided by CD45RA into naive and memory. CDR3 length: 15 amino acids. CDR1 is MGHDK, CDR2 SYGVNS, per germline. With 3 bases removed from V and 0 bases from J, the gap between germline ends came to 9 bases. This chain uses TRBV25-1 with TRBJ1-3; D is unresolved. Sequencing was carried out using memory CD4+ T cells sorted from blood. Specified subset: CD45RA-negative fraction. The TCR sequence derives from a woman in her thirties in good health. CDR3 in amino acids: CASSDSAYSGNTIYF. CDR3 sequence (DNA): TGTGCCAGCAGTGACTCAGCCTACTCTGGAAACACCATATATTTT.